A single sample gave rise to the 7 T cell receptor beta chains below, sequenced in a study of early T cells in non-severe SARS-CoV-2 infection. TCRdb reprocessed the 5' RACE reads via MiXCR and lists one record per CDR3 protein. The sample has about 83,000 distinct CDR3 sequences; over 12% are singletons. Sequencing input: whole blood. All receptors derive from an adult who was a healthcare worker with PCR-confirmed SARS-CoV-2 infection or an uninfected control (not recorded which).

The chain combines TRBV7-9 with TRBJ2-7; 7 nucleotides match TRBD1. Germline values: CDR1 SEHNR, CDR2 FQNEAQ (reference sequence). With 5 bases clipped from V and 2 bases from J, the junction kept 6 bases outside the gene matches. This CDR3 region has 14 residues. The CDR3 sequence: CASSRGQQTYEQYF. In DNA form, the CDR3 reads TGTGCCAGCAGCCGGGGACAGCAGACCTACGAGCAGTACTTC.

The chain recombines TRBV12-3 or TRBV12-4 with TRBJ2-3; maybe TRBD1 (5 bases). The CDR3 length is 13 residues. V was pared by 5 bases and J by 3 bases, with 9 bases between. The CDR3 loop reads CASSHRRTDTQYF. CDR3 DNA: TGTGCCAGCAGTCACAGGAGAACAGATACGCAGTATTTT.

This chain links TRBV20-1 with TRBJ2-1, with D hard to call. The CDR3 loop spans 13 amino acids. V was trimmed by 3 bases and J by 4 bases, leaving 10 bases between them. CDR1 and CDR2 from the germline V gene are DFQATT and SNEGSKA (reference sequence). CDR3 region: CSASRAIYNEQFF. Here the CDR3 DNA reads TGCAGTGCTAGTCGCGCCATTTACAATGAGCAGTTCTTC.

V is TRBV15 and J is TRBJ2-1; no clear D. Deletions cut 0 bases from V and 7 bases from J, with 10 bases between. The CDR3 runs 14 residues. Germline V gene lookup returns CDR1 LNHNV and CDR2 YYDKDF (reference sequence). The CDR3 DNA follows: TGTGCCACCAGCAGAGATTGGAACAGTAATGAGCAGTTCTTC. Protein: CATSRDWNSNEQFF.

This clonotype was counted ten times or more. This CDR3 reads CASSADGNQPQHF. The DNA for the CDR3 is TGTGCCAGCAGCGCGGACGGCAATCAGCCCCAGCATTTT. This chain joins TRBV9 and TRBJ1-5; no definite D call. Germline CDR1 SGDLS, CDR2 YYNGEE. There are 13 residues in the CDR3. V was clipped by 3 bases and J by 2 bases, with 6 bases between them.

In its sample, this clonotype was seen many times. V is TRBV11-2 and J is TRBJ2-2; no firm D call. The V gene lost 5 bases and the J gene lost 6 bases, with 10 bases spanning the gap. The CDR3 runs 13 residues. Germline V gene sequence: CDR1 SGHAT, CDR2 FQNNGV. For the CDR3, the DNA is TGTGCCAGCAGCCCGACGGGCGCCGGGGAGCTGTTTTTT. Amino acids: CASSPTGAGELFF.

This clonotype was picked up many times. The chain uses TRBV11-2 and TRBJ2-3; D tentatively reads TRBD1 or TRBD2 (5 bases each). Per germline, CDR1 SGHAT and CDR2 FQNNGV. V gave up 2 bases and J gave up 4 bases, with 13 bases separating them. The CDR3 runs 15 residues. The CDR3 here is CASSLMGVPSDTQYF. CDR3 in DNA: TGTGCCAGCAGCTTAATGGGGGTACCCTCAGATACGCAGTATTTT.